This T cell receptor beta chain was found in a study of OX40 agonist ivuxolimab in advanced cancers. Study findings and constraints: Expanded clones tended on average to be more numerous among CD8+ T cells than CD4+. Also present in some nonresponders was a low level of normalized T-cell clonal expansion.

After removal of 3 bases from V and 4 bases from J, the junction contained 5 bases not matched to a gene. The CDR3 contains 14 residues. Germline CDR1 reads ENHRY; CDR2 reads SYGVKD. The data were produced by immunoSEQ multiplex PCR, yet TCRdb's version contains in-frame clones alone and is incomplete. The sample holds 80,000 to 90,000 clones; around 84% are singletons and the top ten take 1.5% to 2%. In regard to this clone: Its antigen is unidentified.

This sequence originates from an adult with an advanced solid tumor such as melanoma, head and neck, liver or kidney cancer. The genes are TRBV10-3 and TRBJ1-2, with TRBD1 identical over 7 bases. The starting material was CD4+ or CD8+ T cells sorted from blood, obtained in a trial of the OX40 agonist ivuxolimab. The CDR3 DNA is TGTGCCATCAGTGACGGGACAGCTCTCTATGGCTACACCTTC. Translation gives CAISDGTALYGYTF.